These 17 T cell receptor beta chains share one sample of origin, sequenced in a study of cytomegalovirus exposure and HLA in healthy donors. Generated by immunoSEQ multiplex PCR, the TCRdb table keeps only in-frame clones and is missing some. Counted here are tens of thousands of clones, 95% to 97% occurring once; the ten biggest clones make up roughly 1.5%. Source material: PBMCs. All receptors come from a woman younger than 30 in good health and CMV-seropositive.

CDR3 in DNA: TGTGCCAGCAGCGTTCTTGCGGCCGATGAGCAGTTCTTC. Translation: CASSVLAADEQFF. The V call is TRBV9, the J call TRBJ2-1; D gene unclear. The CDR3 is made up of 13 amino acids. Germline assignment: CDR1 SGDLS and CDR2 YYNGEE. The V end was cut by 2 bases, the J end by 8 bases, with 11 bases between.

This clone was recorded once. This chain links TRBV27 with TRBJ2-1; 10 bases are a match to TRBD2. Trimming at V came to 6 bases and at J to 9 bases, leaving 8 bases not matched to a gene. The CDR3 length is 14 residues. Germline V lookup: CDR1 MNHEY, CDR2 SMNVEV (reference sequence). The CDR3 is CASRAGVAGGEQFF. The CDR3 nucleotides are TGTGCCAGCAGAGCTGGAGTAGCGGGAGGTGAGCAGTTCTTC.

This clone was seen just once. The DNA for the CDR3 is TGCGCCAGCAGCCGGAAAAGCGGGAGCGGCACAGATACGCAGTATTTT. It encodes CASSRKSGSGTDTQYF. V is TRBV5-1 and J is TRBJ2-3; 8 bases match TRBD2. Germline V gene lookup returns CDR1 SGHRS and CDR2 YFSETQ. Trimming cost V 4 bases and J 1 base; bases outside gene matches: 8. This CDR3 comprises 16 residues.

The CDR3 reads CASSPGGGSSYNEQFF. In DNA form, the CDR3 reads TGTGCCAGCAGCCCCGGGGGCGGGAGTTCCTACAATGAGCAGTTCTTC. The chain uses TRBV9 and TRBJ2-1; D perhaps matches TRBD2 (7 bases). V lost 4 bases, J lost 1 base, and 15 bases lay in between. CDR1 is SGDLS and CDR2 is YYNGEE in the germline V gene. The CDR3 sequence is 16 residues long.

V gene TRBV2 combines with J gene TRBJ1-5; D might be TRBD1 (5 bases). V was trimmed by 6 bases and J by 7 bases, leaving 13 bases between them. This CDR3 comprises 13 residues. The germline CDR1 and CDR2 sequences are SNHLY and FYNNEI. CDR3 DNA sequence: TGTGCCAGCAGAAAACGGGGGGGACAGCCCCAGCATTTT. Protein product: CASRKRGGQPQHF. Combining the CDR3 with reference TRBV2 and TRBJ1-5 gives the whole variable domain EPEVTQTPSHQVTQMGQEVILRCVPISNHLYFYWYRQILGQKVEFLVSFYNNEISEKSEIFDDQFSVERPDGSNFTLKIRSTKLEDSAMYFCASRKRGGQPQHFGDGTRLSIL.

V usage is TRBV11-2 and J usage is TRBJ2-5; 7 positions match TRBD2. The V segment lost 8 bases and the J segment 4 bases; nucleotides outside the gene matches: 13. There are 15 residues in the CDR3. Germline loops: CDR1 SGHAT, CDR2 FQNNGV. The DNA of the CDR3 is TGTGCCAGCGTGTCGGGGGAGGGCCGCGCAGAGACCCAGTACTTC. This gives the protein CASVSGEGRAETQYF. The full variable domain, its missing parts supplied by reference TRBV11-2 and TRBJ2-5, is EAGVAQSPRYKIIEKRQSVAFWCNPISGHATLYWYQQILGQGPKLLIQFQNNGVVDDSQLPKDRFSAERLKGVDSTLKIQPAKLEDSAVYLCASVSGEGRAETQYFGPGTRLLVL.

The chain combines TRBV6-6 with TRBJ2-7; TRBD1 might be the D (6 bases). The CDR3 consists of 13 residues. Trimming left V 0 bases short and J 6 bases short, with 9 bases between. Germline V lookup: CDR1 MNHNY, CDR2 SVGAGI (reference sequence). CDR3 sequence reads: CASSYSKGGEQYF. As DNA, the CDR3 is TGTGCCAGCAGTTACTCGAAAGGGGGCGAGCAGTACTTC.

This CDR3 is CASSEAYGAGGTVEQFF. In DNA, the CDR3 is TGTGCCAGCAGTGAAGCGTATGGAGCGGGAGGGACCGTTGAGCAGTTCTTC. This sequence joins TRBV6-1 and TRBJ2-1; 10 bases fit TRBD2. This CDR3 spans 17 amino acids. Germline V gene data show CDR1 as MNHNS and CDR2 as SASEGT. With 0 bases clipped from V and 9 bases from J, the junction kept 11 bases outside the gene matches.

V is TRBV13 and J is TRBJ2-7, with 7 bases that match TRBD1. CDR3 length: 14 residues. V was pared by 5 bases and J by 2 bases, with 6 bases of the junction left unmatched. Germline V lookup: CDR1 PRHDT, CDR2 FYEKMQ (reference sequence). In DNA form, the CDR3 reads TGTGCCAGCAGCAACCGGGACAGAACCTACGAGCAGTACTTC. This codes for CASSNRDRTYEQYF.

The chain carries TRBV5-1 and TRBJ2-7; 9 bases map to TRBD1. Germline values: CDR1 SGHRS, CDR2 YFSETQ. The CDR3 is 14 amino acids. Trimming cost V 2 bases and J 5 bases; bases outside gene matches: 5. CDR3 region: CASSFGQGLNEQYF. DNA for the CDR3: TGCGCCAGCAGCTTCGGACAGGGGCTTAACGAGCAGTACTTC.

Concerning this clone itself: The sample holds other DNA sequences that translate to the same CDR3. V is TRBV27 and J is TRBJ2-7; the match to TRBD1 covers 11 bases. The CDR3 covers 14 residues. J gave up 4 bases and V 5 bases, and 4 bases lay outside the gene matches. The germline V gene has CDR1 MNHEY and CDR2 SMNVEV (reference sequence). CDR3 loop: CASSPGTGGYEQYF. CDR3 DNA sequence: TGTGCCAGCAGTCCGGGGACAGGGGGGTACGAGCAGTACTTC.

CDR3 sequence (DNA): TGTGCCAGCAGCTCGGGACTAGCGGACTACACCGGGGAGCTGTTTTTT. Residues: CASSSGLADYTGELFF. The chain couples TRBV7-8 to TRBJ2-2; 11 bases are shared with TRBD2. Germline V gene lookup returns CDR1 SGHVS and CDR2 FQNEAQ. With V trimmed by 4 bases and J by 3 bases, 4 bases remained unmatched. CDR3 size: 16 residues.

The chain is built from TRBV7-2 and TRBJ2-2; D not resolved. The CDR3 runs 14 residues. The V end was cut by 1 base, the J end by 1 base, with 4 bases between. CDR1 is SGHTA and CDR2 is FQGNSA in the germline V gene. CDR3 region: CASSLGRNTGELFF. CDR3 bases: TGTGCCAGCAGCTTAGGCAGGAACACCGGGGAGCTGTTTTTT.

CDR3 sequence reads: CASSLTGTSSYNEQFF. The CDR3 DNA follows: TGTGCCAGTAGTCTTACCGGGACTAGCTCCTACAATGAGCAGTTCTTC. The genes are TRBV19 and TRBJ2-1; 8 nucleotides agree with TRBD2. The J segment lost 0 bases and the V segment lost 5 bases, leaving 6 bases of the junction unmatched. Germline CDR1 is LNHDA and CDR2 is SQIVND (reference sequence). There are 16 residues in the CDR3.

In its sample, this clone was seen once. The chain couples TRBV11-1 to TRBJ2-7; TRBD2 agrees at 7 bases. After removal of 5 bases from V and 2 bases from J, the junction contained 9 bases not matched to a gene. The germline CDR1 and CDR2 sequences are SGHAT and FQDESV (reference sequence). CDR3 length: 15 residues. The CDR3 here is CASSNPGGRAYEQYF. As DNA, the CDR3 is TGTGCCAGCAGCAACCCGGGAGGACGCGCCTACGAGCAGTACTTC.

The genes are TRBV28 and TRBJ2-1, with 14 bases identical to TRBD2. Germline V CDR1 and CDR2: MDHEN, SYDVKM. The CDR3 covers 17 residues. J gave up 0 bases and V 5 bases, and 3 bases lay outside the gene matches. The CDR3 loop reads CASSPGTSGSSYNEQFF. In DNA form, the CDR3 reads TGTGCCAGCAGTCCCGGGACTAGCGGGAGCTCCTACAATGAGCAGTTCTTC.

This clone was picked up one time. The CDR3 reads CASSRGPRGASPYEQYF. In DNA, the CDR3 is TGCGCCAGCAGCCGTGGCCCCAGGGGCGCGAGCCCCTACGAGCAGTACTTC. The chain couples TRBV4-1 to TRBJ2-7, with a possible D match to TRBD1 (6 bases). CDR3 length: 17 amino acids. Trimming removed 4 bases at V and 2 bases at J, with 21 bases between. The germline V gene encodes CDR1 MGHRA and CDR2 YSYEKL.